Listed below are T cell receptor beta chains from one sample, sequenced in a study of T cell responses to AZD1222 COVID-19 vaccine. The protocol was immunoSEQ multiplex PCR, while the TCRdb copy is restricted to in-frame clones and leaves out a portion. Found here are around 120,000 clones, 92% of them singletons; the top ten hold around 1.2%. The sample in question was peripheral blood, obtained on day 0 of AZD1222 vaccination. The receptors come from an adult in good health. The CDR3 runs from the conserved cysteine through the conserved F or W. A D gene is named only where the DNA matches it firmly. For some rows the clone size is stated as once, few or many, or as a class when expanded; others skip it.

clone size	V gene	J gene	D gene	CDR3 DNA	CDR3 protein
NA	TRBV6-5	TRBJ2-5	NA	TGTGCCACCTCCAGGGGGGAGAAGGAGACCCAGTACTTC	CATSRGEKETQYF
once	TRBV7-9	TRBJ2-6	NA	TGTGCCAGCAGCACTCCGGGATTTCTCTCTGGGGCCAACGTCCTGACTTTC	CASSTPGFLSGANVLTF
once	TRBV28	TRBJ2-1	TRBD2	TGTGCCAGCAAAACCGGGACTAGCGGGAGTGGGCAGTTCTTC	CASKTGTSGSGQFF
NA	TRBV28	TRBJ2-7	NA	TGTGCCAGCATAGGATACTCCTACGAGCAGTACTTC	CASIGYSYEQYF
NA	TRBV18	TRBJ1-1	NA	TGTGCCAGCTCACCGGAGGAGCTTGAAGCTTTCTTT	CASSPEELEAFF
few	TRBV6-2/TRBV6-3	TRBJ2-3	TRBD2	TGTGCCAGCAGCCCAACTAGCGGGATCGCAGATACGCAGTATTTT	CASSPTSGIADTQYF
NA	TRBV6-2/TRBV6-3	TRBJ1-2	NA	TGTGCCAGCAGCCCGGTAACGGGACAAGAGGACTATGGCTACACCTTC	CASSPVTGQEDYGYTF
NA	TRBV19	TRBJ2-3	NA	TGTGCCAGTAGTATTGGGGGGATGGGGGCAGATACGCAGTATTTT	CASSIGGMGADTQYF
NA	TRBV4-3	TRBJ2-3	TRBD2	TGCGCCAGCAGCCAACTAGCGGGGGGGCGGAGGGATACGCAGTATTTT	CASSQLAGGRRDTQYF
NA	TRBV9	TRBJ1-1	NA	TGTGCCAGCAGCGTACAAGCGAACACTGAAGCTTTCTTT	CASSVQANTEAFF
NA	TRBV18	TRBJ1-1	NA	TGTGCCAGCTCACCACGCGGTGTGGCCACTGAAGCTTTCTTT	CASSPRGVATEAFF
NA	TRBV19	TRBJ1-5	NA	TGTGCCAGTAGTTTGCCGGACGAAAGCAATCAGCCCCAGCATTTT	CASSLPDESNQPQHF
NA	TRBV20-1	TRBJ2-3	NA	TGCAGTGCTAGTTGGACTGCAGATACGCAGTATTTT	CSASWTADTQYF
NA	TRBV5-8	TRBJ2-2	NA	TGTGCCAGCAGCTTGGGACCCGGTTCAGACACCGGGGAGCTGTTTTTT	CASSLGPGSDTGELFF
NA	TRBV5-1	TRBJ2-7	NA	TGCGCCAGCAGCGGGGGACAGCAGGCGGGGGAGCAGTACTTC	CASSGGQQAGEQYF
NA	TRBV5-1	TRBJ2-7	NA	TGCGCCAGCAGCTTGGAGCCCAACTCCTACGAGCAGTACTTC	CASSLEPNSYEQYF
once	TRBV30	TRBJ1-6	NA	TGTGCCTGGAGGGATCCCGGGGCCCTCCACTTT	CAWRDPGALHF
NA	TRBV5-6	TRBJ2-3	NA	TGTGCCAGCAGCTTTCCAGGGAGCACAGATACGCAGTATTTT	CASSFPGSTDTQYF
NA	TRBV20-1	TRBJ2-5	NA	TGCAGTGCCAGACCTGGGGAGACCCAGTACTTC	CSARPGETQYF
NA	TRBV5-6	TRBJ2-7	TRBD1	TGTGCCAGCAGCTCTCCCTCGGACAGGGACCAATCCTACGAGCAGTACTTC	CASSSPSDRDQSYEQYF
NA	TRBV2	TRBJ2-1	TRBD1	TGTGCCAGCAGTAACCCCGGGACAGGGTATCCCTACAATGAGCAGTTCTTC	CASSNPGTGYPYNEQFF
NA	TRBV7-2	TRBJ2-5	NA	TGTGCCAGCAGCTCACCGTGGCAAGAGACCCAGTACTTC	CASSSPWQETQYF
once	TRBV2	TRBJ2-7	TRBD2	TGTGCCAGCAGTGGGAGTAGCGGGAGGGTCAACGAGCAGTACTTC	CASSGSSGRVNEQYF
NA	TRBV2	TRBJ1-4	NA	TGTGCCAGCGTATTGACAGAAGAGAAACTGTTTTTT	CASVLTEEKLFF
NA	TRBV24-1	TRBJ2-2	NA	TGTGCCACCAGTGAGAGGGAAAGAGGCGGGGAGCTGTTTTTT	CATSERERGGELFF
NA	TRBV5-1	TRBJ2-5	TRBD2	TGCGCCAGCAGCTTGGAGGGACTAGTATATGAGACCCAGTACTTC	CASSLEGLVYETQYF
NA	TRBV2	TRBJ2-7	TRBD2	TGTGCCAGCAGCGGGGGACTAGCGGGGAACTACGAGCAGTACTTC	CASSGGLAGNYEQYF
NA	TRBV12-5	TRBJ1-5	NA	TGTGCTAGTGGCCTAACAGGGAACCGAAATCAGCCCCAGCATTTT	CASGLTGNRNQPQHF
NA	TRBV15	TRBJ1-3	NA	TGTGCCACCAGCAGAGACAGGGCCCCTGGAAACACCATATATTTT	CATSRDRAPGNTIYF
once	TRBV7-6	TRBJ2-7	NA	TGTGCCAGCAGCACAAGATCAGGCGTGGCCTACGAGCAGTACTTC	CASSTRSGVAYEQYF
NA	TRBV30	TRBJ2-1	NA	TGTGCCTGGGCCCGGGACCCCCTGGGGAGTGAGCAGTTCTTC	CAWARDPLGSEQFF
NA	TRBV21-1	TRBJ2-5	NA	TGTGCCAGCAGCAAAGATTGGGACAGGGAGGAGACCCAGTACTTC	CASSKDWDREETQYF
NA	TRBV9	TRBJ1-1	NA	TGTGCCAGCTCTTCACATAAGAACACTGAAGCTTTCTTT	CASSSHKNTEAFF
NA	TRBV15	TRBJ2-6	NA	TGTGCCACGTCGAGGGGATCCTCTGGGGCCAACGTCCTGACTTTC	CATSRGSSGANVLTF
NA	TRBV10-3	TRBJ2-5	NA	TGTGCCATCAGACCAGGGACGGCCACGGAGACCCAGTACTTC	CAIRPGTATETQYF
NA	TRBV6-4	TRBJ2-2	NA	TGTGCCAGCAAGAGGACAGAGAACACCGGGGAGCTGTTTTTT	CASKRTENTGELFF
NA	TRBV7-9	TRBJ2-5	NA	TGTGCCAGCAGCTGGGACCGGCAGACCCAGTACTTC	CASSWDRQTQYF
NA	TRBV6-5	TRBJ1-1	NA	TGTGCCAGCAGTTACTCGTTCCGGGACACTGAAGCTTTCTTT	CASSYSFRDTEAFF
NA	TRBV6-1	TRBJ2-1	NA	TGTGCCAGCAGTGAAAGGGAGGAGGCGTGGAATGAGCAGTTCTTC	CASSEREEAWNEQFF
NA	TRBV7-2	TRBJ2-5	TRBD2	TGTGCCAGCAGCTTACGGGCGGGGGACCGCCAAGAGACCCAGTACTTC	CASSLRAGDRQETQYF
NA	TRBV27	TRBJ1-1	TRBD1	TGTGCCAGCAGTTTATGGACAGGGGAAACGCTCGAAGCTTTCTTT	CASSLWTGETLEAFF
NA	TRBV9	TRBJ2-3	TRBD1	TGTGCCAGCAGCGTCGGGACAGCCGGAGATACGCAGTATTTT	CASSVGTAGDTQYF
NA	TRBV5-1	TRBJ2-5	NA	TGCGCCAGCAGCTTCTCTAGTTCCCAAGAGACCCAGTACTTC	CASSFSSSQETQYF